This T cell receptor (beta chain) was obtained from a study of Ad26.COV2.S vaccination and SARS-CoV-2 variants. Study-level information: Each vaccinee took Ad26.COV2.S intramuscularly, once or twice 56 days apart.

CDR3 length: 13 amino acids. CDR1 SGHDT and CDR2 YYEEEE come from the germline V gene. V was pared by 4 bases and J by 3 bases, with 2 bases of the junction left unmatched. Regarding treatment: over 15 received Ad26.COV2.S at low or high dose, single or two shots; roughly five received placebo; per-sample allocation not given. The study sampled participants on day 63 after the first vaccine or placebo injection. Whoever gave the sample was an adult aged 18-55 years in Boston. Assay: immunoSEQ multiplex PCR; the TCRdb copy retains only in-frame clones and omits some. The profile shows 380,000 or so clones, roughly 90% of them singletons.

The sequence was collected from a person aged 18-65 years who received the Ad26.COV2.S COVID-19 vaccine or a placebo. The J gene is TRBJ2-7, the V gene TRBV5-6, with 9 bases that match TRBD1. Material: peripheral blood, obtained in a trial of Ad26.COV2.S vaccine versus placebo. CDR3 sequence (DNA): TGTGCCAGCAGCAGGGACAGGGACTACGAGCAGTACTTC. It translates to CASSRDRDYEQYF.